Listed below are T cell receptor beta chains from one sample, sequenced in a study of blood T cells in healthy people across ages. TCRdb used MiXCR to reprocess the 5' RACE reads, holding one entry per CDR3 protein. The sample records some 1 million distinct CDR3 sequences, 40% to 45% being singletons. Sequencing input: blood. These receptors were collected from an older woman in good health. The CDR3 runs from the conserved cysteine through the conserved F or W. Fields, in order: J gene, clone size, V gene, D gene, CDR3 protein, CDR3 DNA. A D gene is named only where the DNA matches it firmly. Clone size is not always given. Where it is, it says once, few, many or a class for expanded clones.

j_gene: TRBJ2-7; abundance: -; v_gene: TRBV12-3/TRBV12-4; d_gene: TRBD1; CDR3aa: CASSRPFGGQGAYEQYF; CDR3nt: TGTGCCAGCAGTCGGCCTTTTGGGGGACAGGGGGCTTACGAGCAGTACTTC
j_gene: TRBJ1-1; abundance: few; v_gene: TRBV5-1; d_gene: TRBD1; CDR3aa: CASRSGQVVTEAFF; CDR3nt: TGCGCCAGCAGATCGGGACAGGTAGTCACTGAAGCTTTCTTT
j_gene: TRBJ2-5; abundance: few; v_gene: TRBV4-1; d_gene: -; CDR3aa: CASSQDGTRYQETQYF; CDR3nt: TGCGCCAGCAGCCAAGATGGGACCCGGTACCAAGAGACCCAGTACTTC
j_gene: TRBJ2-5; abundance: -; v_gene: TRBV7-2; d_gene: -; CDR3aa: CASSLQGAGASKTQYF; CDR3nt: TGTGCCAGCAGCCTACAAGGGGCAGGGGCTTCGAAGACCCAGTACTTC
j_gene: TRBJ2-1; abundance: few; v_gene: TRBV27; d_gene: TRBD2; CDR3aa: CASSYGLAAYNEQFF; CDR3nt: TGTGCCAGCAGTTACGGACTAGCGGCTTACAATGAGCAGTTCTTC
j_gene: TRBJ2-1; abundance: few; v_gene: TRBV5-1; d_gene: -; CDR3aa: CASSLASNLYNEQFF; CDR3nt: TGCGCCAGCAGCTTGGCTAGTAATTTGTACAATGAGCAGTTCTTC
j_gene: TRBJ2-5; abundance: -; v_gene: TRBV10-3; d_gene: -; CDR3aa: CAISDSVREQETQYF; CDR3nt: TGTGCCATCAGTGATTCTGTGCGGGAACAAGAGACCCAGTACTTC
j_gene: TRBJ2-1; abundance: few; v_gene: TRBV12-3/TRBV12-4; d_gene: TRBD1; CDR3aa: CASSSRDRGYNEQFF; CDR3nt: TGTGCCAGCAGCAGCCGGGACAGGGGATACAATGAGCAGTTCTTC
j_gene: TRBJ2-1; abundance: -; v_gene: TRBV27; d_gene: -; CDR3aa: CASSLTGSFNEQFF; CDR3nt: TGTGCCAGCAGTTTAACAGGCTCTTTCAATGAGCAGTTCTTC
j_gene: TRBJ2-1; abundance: few; v_gene: TRBV11-2; d_gene: TRBD2; CDR3aa: CASSLGFRKVAGLYNEQFF; CDR3nt: TGTGCCAGCAGCTTAGGGTTCCGTAAGGTAGCGGGCCTCTACAATGAGCAGTTCTTC
j_gene: TRBJ1-2; abundance: -; v_gene: TRBV25-1; d_gene: TRBD1; CDR3aa: CASSPPTGEAYGYTF; CDR3nt: TGTGCCAGCAGCCCACCGACAGGGGAAGCCTACGGCTACACCTTC
j_gene: TRBJ1-5; abundance: -; v_gene: TRBV9; d_gene: -; CDR3aa: CASSVGGDLNQPQHF; CDR3nt: TGTGCCAGCAGCGTCGGTGGGGACCTTAATCAGCCCCAGCATTTT
j_gene: TRBJ2-4; abundance: -; v_gene: TRBV20-1; d_gene: -; CDR3aa: CSARDFKLAKNIQYF; CDR3nt: TGCAGTGCTAGGGACTTTAAACTAGCCAAAAACATTCAGTACTTC
j_gene: TRBJ1-2; abundance: once; v_gene: TRBV28; d_gene: TRBD1; CDR3aa: CASQGQTNYGYTF; CDR3nt: TGTGCCAGCCAGGGACAGACAAACTATGGCTACACCTTC
j_gene: TRBJ2-7; abundance: -; v_gene: TRBV2; d_gene: TRBD1; CDR3aa: CASSPGQGRVYEQYF; CDR3nt: TGTGCCAGCAGTCCCGGACAGGGGAGGGTCTACGAGCAGTACTTC
j_gene: TRBJ2-1; abundance: -; v_gene: TRBV7-6; d_gene: TRBD2; CDR3aa: CASSLGNPGTSGYNEQFF; CDR3nt: TGTGCCAGCAGCTTAGGCAACCCCGGGACTAGCGGATACAATGAGCAGTTCTTC
j_gene: TRBJ2-4; abundance: -; v_gene: TRBV7-9; d_gene: TRBD1; CDR3aa: CASGTGAEQYF; CDR3nt: TGTGCCAGCGGGACAGGGGCAGAGCAGTACTTC
j_gene: TRBJ2-7; abundance: -; v_gene: TRBV10-3; d_gene: TRBD1; CDR3aa: CAISEEGQGGYEQYF; CDR3nt: TGTGCCATCAGTGAGGAGGGACAGGGAGGCTACGAGCAGTACTTC
j_gene: TRBJ2-7; abundance: once; v_gene: TRBV7-3; d_gene: TRBD2; CDR3aa: CASSLEGTSGRVYEQYF; CDR3nt: TGTGCCAGCAGCTTAGAGGGGACTAGCGGGAGGGTCTACGAGCAGTACTTC
j_gene: TRBJ1-4; abundance: -; v_gene: TRBV5-1; d_gene: -; CDR3aa: CASSLGLQDPNEKLFF; CDR3nt: TGCGCCAGCAGCTTGGGACTACAGGATCCTAATGAAAAACTGTTTTTT
j_gene: TRBJ2-3; abundance: once; v_gene: TRBV29-1; d_gene: -; CDR3aa: CSVAGGVGTDTQYF; CDR3nt: TGCAGCGTTGCCGGAGGAGTCGGGACAGATACGCAGTATTTT
j_gene: TRBJ2-3; abundance: few; v_gene: TRBV29-1; d_gene: -; CDR3aa: CSTSTSSTDTQYF; CDR3nt: TGCAGCACAAGTACTTCTAGCACAGATACGCAGTATTTT
j_gene: TRBJ2-5; abundance: -; v_gene: TRBV10-3; d_gene: -; CDR3aa: CAIGREGEQYF; CDR3nt: TGTGCCATCGGCAGGGAAGGTGAGCAGTACTTC
j_gene: TRBJ2-7; abundance: -; v_gene: TRBV27; d_gene: TRBD2; CDR3aa: CAGSPRLAGGRRVVSYEQYF; CDR3nt: TGTGCCGGCAGTCCCCGACTAGCGGGAGGTCGGAGGGTGGTCTCCTACGAGCAGTACTTC
j_gene: TRBJ1-5; abundance: -; v_gene: TRBV27; d_gene: -; CDR3aa: CASSLSGTTGSNQPQHF; CDR3nt: TGTGCCAGCAGTTTATCGGGAACCACAGGGAGCAATCAGCCCCAGCATTTT
j_gene: TRBJ2-1; abundance: -; v_gene: TRBV10-3; d_gene: TRBD2; CDR3aa: CAILAGASNEQFF; CDR3nt: TGTGCCATACTAGCGGGAGCTTCGAATGAGCAGTTCTTC
j_gene: TRBJ2-3; abundance: -; v_gene: TRBV5-1; d_gene: -; CDR3aa: CASSWATDMQYF; CDR3nt: TGCGCCAGCAGCTGGGCCACAGATATGCAGTATTTT
j_gene: TRBJ2-3; abundance: -; v_gene: TRBV12-3/TRBV12-4; d_gene: -; CDR3aa: CASSLALGGVGTDTQYF; CDR3nt: TGTGCCAGCAGTTTAGCGCTGGGGGGAGTCGGCACAGATACGCAGTATTTT
j_gene: TRBJ1-1; abundance: -; v_gene: TRBV4-1; d_gene: -; CDR3aa: CASSQDDSGLTEAFF; CDR3nt: TGCGCCAGCAGCCAAGATGATTCAGGGCTCACTGAAGCTTTCTTT
j_gene: TRBJ2-7; abundance: -; v_gene: TRBV27; d_gene: TRBD2; CDR3aa: CATAGGPNYEQYF; CDR3nt: TGTGCCACCGCGGGAGGGCCTAACTACGAGCAGTACTTC
j_gene: TRBJ2-3; abundance: few; v_gene: TRBV15; d_gene: TRBD2; CDR3aa: CATSRGDPGTSGRRNRDTQYF; CDR3nt: TGTGCCACCAGCAGAGGGGACCCCGGGACTAGCGGGAGAAGGAACAGAGATACGCAGTATTTT
j_gene: TRBJ2-1; abundance: -; v_gene: TRBV5-4; d_gene: -; CDR3aa: CASSLDQRNEQFF; CDR3nt: TGTGCCAGCAGCTTGGATCAGCGAAATGAGCAGTTCTTC
j_gene: TRBJ1-2; abundance: many; v_gene: TRBV12-3/TRBV12-4; d_gene: -; CDR3aa: CASSPTSNYGYTF; CDR3nt: TGTGCCAGCAGTCCCACAAGTAACTATGGCTACACCTTC
j_gene: TRBJ2-5; abundance: -; v_gene: TRBV7-3; d_gene: TRBD1; CDR3aa: CASSTRDSPSRSQETQYF; CDR3nt: TGTGCCAGCAGCACCCGGGACAGCCCTTCACGATCCCAAGAGACCCAGTACTTC
j_gene: TRBJ2-2; abundance: -; v_gene: TRBV6-5; d_gene: TRBD2; CDR3aa: CASSYRVAGGIRPGELFF; CDR3nt: TGTGCCAGCAGTTACCGGGTAGCGGGAGGGATACGTCCCGGGGAGCTGTTTTTT
j_gene: TRBJ2-7; abundance: -; v_gene: TRBV6-5; d_gene: -; CDR3aa: CASRVTGTAGEQYF; CDR3nt: TGTGCCAGCAGGGTTACCGGGACGGCCGGCGAGCAGTACTTC
j_gene: TRBJ2-7; abundance: -; v_gene: TRBV4-3; d_gene: -; CDR3aa: CASSQAWRNSYEQYF; CDR3nt: TGCGCCAGCAGCCAAGCTTGGCGGAACTCCTACGAGCAGTACTTC
j_gene: TRBJ1-1; abundance: once; v_gene: TRBV29-1; d_gene: TRBD1; CDR3aa: CSGGQSVGEAFF; CDR3nt: TGCAGCGGGGGACAGTCTGTAGGTGAAGCTTTCTTT
j_gene: TRBJ2-1; abundance: -; v_gene: TRBV6-5; d_gene: TRBD2; CDR3aa: CASSQRGGGGDEQFF; CDR3nt: TGTGCCAGCTCCCAAAGAGGTGGCGGGGGGGATGAGCAGTTCTTC
j_gene: TRBJ2-5; abundance: -; v_gene: TRBV11-1; d_gene: TRBD2; CDR3aa: CASSFRTSGYNEQYF; CDR3nt: TGTGCCAGCAGCTTCAGGACTAGCGGTTACAATGAGCAGTACTTC
j_gene: TRBJ2-3; abundance: few; v_gene: TRBV27; d_gene: TRBD2; CDR3aa: CASSERPGLAVDTDTQYF; CDR3nt: TGTGCCAGCAGTGAAAGACCGGGACTAGCGGTGGACACAGATACGCAGTATTTT
j_gene: TRBJ2-5; abundance: -; v_gene: TRBV5-1; d_gene: TRBD2; CDR3aa: CASSENLAGVGETQYF; CDR3nt: TGCGCCAGCAGCGAAAATCTAGCGGGAGTGGGAGAGACCCAGTACTTC
j_gene: TRBJ2-1; abundance: -; v_gene: TRBV10-3; d_gene: -; CDR3aa: CAIRVGSYNEQFF; CDR3nt: TGTGCCATCAGGGTTGGGAGTTACAATGAGCAGTTCTTC
j_gene: TRBJ2-1; abundance: -; v_gene: TRBV6-5; d_gene: TRBD1; CDR3aa: CASTRTGARYEQFF; CDR3nt: TGTGCCAGCACCCGGACAGGGGCTAGGTATGAGCAGTTCTTC
j_gene: TRBJ1-6; abundance: -; v_gene: TRBV7-6; d_gene: TRBD1; CDR3aa: CASSEGQGDSPLHF; CDR3nt: TGTGCCAGCAGCGAGGGACAGGGAGATTCACCCCTCCACTTT
j_gene: TRBJ2-1; abundance: -; v_gene: TRBV7-8; d_gene: -; CDR3aa: CASSLRRGPPANEQFF; CDR3nt: TGTGCCAGCAGCTTAAGGCGAGGACCGCCGGCCAATGAGCAGTTCTTC
j_gene: TRBJ2-5; abundance: few; v_gene: TRBV20-1; d_gene: -; CDR3aa: CSARDLETQYF; CDR3nt: TGCAGTGCTAGAGATTTGGAGACCCAGTACTTC
j_gene: TRBJ2-1; abundance: few; v_gene: TRBV10-3; d_gene: TRBD2; CDR3aa: CAISELQREDNEQFF; CDR3nt: TGTGCCATCAGTGAGCTCCAGCGGGAGGACAATGAGCAGTTCTTC
j_gene: TRBJ2-5; abundance: -; v_gene: TRBV15; d_gene: -; CDR3aa: CATSRGAGAMEETQYF; CDR3nt: TGTGCCACCAGCAGAGGGGCAGGGGCGATGGAAGAGACCCAGTACTTC
j_gene: TRBJ2-2; abundance: few; v_gene: TRBV2; d_gene: -; CDR3aa: CASGPPNTGELFF; CDR3nt: TGTGCCAGCGGCCCACCGAACACCGGGGAGCTGTTTTTT
j_gene: TRBJ2-3; abundance: -; v_gene: TRBV6-2/TRBV6-3; d_gene: TRBD2; CDR3aa: CASRKLALSTDTQYF; CDR3nt: TGTGCCAGCAGGAAACTAGCGCTGAGCACAGATACGCAGTATTTT
j_gene: TRBJ2-3; abundance: few; v_gene: TRBV12-3/TRBV12-4; d_gene: TRBD2; CDR3aa: CASTGSGSTDTQYF; CDR3nt: TGTGCCAGCACGGGTAGCGGGAGCACAGATACGCAGTATTTT
j_gene: TRBJ2-7; abundance: -; v_gene: TRBV20-1; d_gene: TRBD2; CDR3aa: CSARGTSGRASREQYF; CDR3nt: TGCAGTGCTAGAGGAACTAGCGGGAGGGCCTCGAGAGAGCAGTACTTC
j_gene: TRBJ2-3; abundance: -; v_gene: TRBV25-1; d_gene: TRBD1; CDR3aa: CASNPPGTGSDTQYF; CDR3nt: TGTGCCAGCAATCCTCCCGGGACAGGATCAGATACGCAGTATTTT
j_gene: TRBJ1-1; abundance: -; v_gene: TRBV7-9; d_gene: -; CDR3aa: CASSLTSGNTEAFF; CDR3nt: TGTGCCAGCAGCTTAACCAGTGGGAACACTGAAGCTTTCTTT
j_gene: TRBJ2-5; abundance: few; v_gene: TRBV6-1; d_gene: -; CDR3aa: CASKVGTHPVESQYF; CDR3nt: TGTGCCAGCAAAGTGGGGACCCATCCCGTAGAGTCCCAGTACTTC
j_gene: TRBJ1-5; abundance: -; v_gene: TRBV12-3/TRBV12-4; d_gene: TRBD1; CDR3aa: CASRLRTGSGQPQHF; CDR3nt: TGTGCCAGCAGACTAAGGACAGGGTCCGGTCAGCCCCAGCATTTT
j_gene: TRBJ2-1; abundance: -; v_gene: TRBV11-2; d_gene: -; CDR3aa: CASSSRVGSDNEQFF; CDR3nt: TGTGCCAGCAGCTCGCGAGTGGGGAGCGACAATGAGCAGTTCTTC